The 16 T cell receptor beta chains presented below share a single source sample, sequenced in a study of cytomegalovirus exposure and HLA in healthy donors. PCR amplification relied on 60 Vbeta primers (plus 13 Jbeta primers). TCRdb's copy holds only in-frame clones and misses some; the assay was immunoSEQ multiplex PCR. Among around 180,000 clones listed, 80% were seen once. The material sequenced was PBMCs. Source of these receptors: a man in his forties or fifties in good health and CMV-seronegative.

V usage is TRBV30 and J usage is TRBJ1-6; D is uncertain. Germline CDR1 GTSNPN, CDR2 SVGIG (reference sequence). V lost 1 base, J lost 7 bases, and 8 bases lay in between. CDR3 length equals 13 residues. CDR3 sequence reads: CAWSGANNSPLHF. In nucleotides, the CDR3 is TGTGCCTGGAGTGGGGCGAACAATTCACCCCTCCACTTT.

This clone was observed once. This rearrangement joins TRBV6-1 to TRBJ2-1; 9 bases are shared with TRBD2. The CDR3 is 17 residues long. Germline V CDR1 and CDR2: MNHNS, SASEGT. The V segment lost 3 bases and the J segment 0 bases; nucleotides outside the gene matches: 6. This CDR3 reads CASSDFAGGGSYNEQFF. CDR3 nucleotide sequence: TGTGCCAGCAGTGATTTCGCGGGAGGGGGCTCCTACAATGAGCAGTTCTTC.

The chain links TRBV5-1 to TRBJ2-5; possibly TRBD2 for D (6 bases). CDR1 is SGHRS, CDR2 YFSETQ, per germline. The CDR3 contains 15 residues. With 3 bases removed from V and 1 base from J, the gap between germline ends came to 13 bases. The DNA of the CDR3 is TGCGCCAGCAGCTGGAGGGGTACCGGCCAAGAGACCCAGTACTTC. Protein product: CASSWRGTGQETQYF.

The chain recombines TRBV5-1 with TRBJ2-1, with TRBD2 matching over 8 bases. J lost 4 bases, V lost 0 bases, and 12 bases had no gene match. CDR1 SGHRS and CDR2 YFSETQ come from the germline V gene. CDR3 size: 18 residues. Here the CDR3 reads CASSLAYESGRGYNEQFF. The CDR3 DNA sequence: TGCGCCAGCAGCTTGGCCTACGAGAGCGGGAGAGGGTACAATGAGCAGTTCTTC.

The chain combines TRBV6-4 with TRBJ1-1; no firm D call. Germline CDR1 reads MRHNA; CDR2 reads SNTAGT. V was pared by 5 bases and J by 7 bases, with 23 bases between. The CDR3 contains 16 residues. CDR3 sequence: CASSPFPGSNSGEAFF. The CDR3 bases are TGTGCCAGCAGTCCATTTCCCGGGTCAAATTCCGGTGAAGCTTTCTTT.

V is TRBV30 and J is TRBJ1-4, with 8 nucleotides matching TRBD1. J gave up 5 bases and V 1 base, and 6 bases lay outside the gene matches. This CDR3 is 15 amino acids long. The germline CDR1 and CDR2 sequences are GTSNPN and SVGIG (reference sequence). CDR3 amino acids: CAWSGGQAGNEKLFF. For the CDR3, the DNA is TGTGCCTGGAGTGGGGGACAGGCGGGGAATGAAAAACTGTTTTTT.

This sequence joins TRBV5-6 and TRBJ1-2; 9 positions match TRBD1. V lost 2 bases and J lost 3; bases outside the gene matches: 2. The CDR3 loop spans 14 amino acids. Germline V lookup: CDR1 SGHDT, CDR2 YYEEEE. The CDR3 coding sequence is TGTGCCAGCAGCTTCCGACAGGGGGACTATGGCTACACCTTC. It is translated as CASSFRQGDYGYTF.

The V call is TRBV7-8, the J call TRBJ2-2; 7 bases are shared with TRBD1. This CDR3 comprises 16 residues. Germline V gene lookup returns CDR1 SGHVS and CDR2 FQNEAQ. With 1 base clipped from V and 0 bases from J, the junction kept 2 bases outside the gene matches. In nucleotides, the CDR3 is TGTGCCAGCAGCTTAGTTGGGACAGCGAACACCGGGGAGCTGTTTTTT. This translates into CASSLVGTANTGELFF.

The chain couples TRBV6-1 to TRBJ1-1, with D hard to call. Trimming took 4 bases from V and 1 from J, leaving 13 bases between them. The CDR3 is made up of 15 amino acids. CDR1 and CDR2 from the germline V gene are MNHNS and SASEGT. The CDR3 DNA sequence: TGTGCCAGCAGTGTTTCGGTACTCCGGAACACTGAAGCTTTCTTT. Amino acids: CASSVSVLRNTEAFF.

The chain combines TRBV10-3 with TRBJ2-7; tentatively, D is TRBD2 (5 bases). Trimming pared 2 bases from V and 4 bases from J, leaving 9 bases between. This CDR3 has 13 amino acids. The V gene's germline CDR1 is ENHRY and CDR2 SYGVKD. The CDR3 sequence is CAISETGGYEQYF. The CDR3 nucleotides read TGTGCCATCAGTGAGACGGGCGGGTACGAGCAGTACTTC.

As concerns this clone: One end of the junction is discordant with germline, which a read error may explain. This rearrangement joins TRBV7-9 to TRBJ1-1, with D hard to call. Germline assignment: CDR1 SEHNR and CDR2 FQNEAQ (reference sequence). The CDR3 is made up of 12 amino acids. CDR3 sequence reads: CSSSLARAAAFF. In nucleotides, the CDR3 is TGTTCCAGCAGCTTGGCGAGGGCGGCAGCTTTCTTT.

The genes are TRBV11-3 and TRBJ2-5; the match to TRBD1 covers 10 bases. Germline loops: CDR1 SGHNT, CDR2 YENEEA. The ends lost 5 bases at V and 11 bases at J; junction bases unmatched: 11. The CDR3 runs 14 residues. In DNA form, the CDR3 reads TGTGCCAGCAGCCCGCGACAGGGGGCGAAGGAGCAGTACTTC. This encodes CASSPRQGAKEQYF.

This clone was observed a single time. V gene TRBV6-5 combines with J gene TRBJ2-5, with D tentatively TRBD1 (5 bases). Between the trimmed V and J ends, which lost 5 bases and 2 bases, there was a span of 15 bases. Germline CDR1 MNHEY, CDR2 SVGAGI. The CDR3 is 15 residues long. The CDR3 sequence: CASSLQGRVQETQYF. CDR3 in DNA: TGTGCCAGCAGTCTACAAGGCAGGGTACAAGAGACCCAGTACTTC.

This clone has only one observation. The chain joins TRBV13 to TRBJ2-7; TRBD2 is a possible D gene (6 bases). Germline loops: CDR1 PRHDT, CDR2 FYEKMQ (reference sequence). Trimming left V 1 base short and J 4 bases short, with 8 bases between. This CDR3 spans 13 amino acids. The CDR3 bases are TGTGCCAGCAGCTTAGCCGGGGGTTACGAGCAGTACTTC. This codes for CASSLAGGYEQYF. The full variable domain, completed using reference TRBV13 and TRBJ2-7, is AAGVIQSPRHLIKEKRETATLKCYPIPRHDTVYWYQQGPGQDPQFLISFYEKMQSDKGSIPDRFSAQQFSDYHSELNMSSLELGDSALYFCASSLAGGYEQYFGPGTRLTVT.

The genes are TRBV5-1 and TRBJ2-3, with D tentatively TRBD2 (5 bases). In germline, CDR1 is SGHRS, CDR2 YFSETQ. V lost 0 bases to trimming and J lost 5 bases, with 13 bases between them. There are 15 residues in the CDR3. The CDR3 nucleotides read TGCGCCAGCAGCTTGGGGATAGCGTCGGAAGATACGCAGTATTTT. It is translated as CASSLGIASEDTQYF.

The genes are TRBV6-1 and TRBJ2-5, with D perhaps TRBD2 (5 bases). The germline V and J ends were trimmed by 1 base and 6 bases, with 12 bases remaining between them. There are 14 residues in the CDR3. Germline-derived CDR1 and CDR2 are MNHNS and SASEGT. CDR3 sequence reads: CASSEVRGRQTQYF. CDR3 sequence (DNA): TGTGCCAGCAGTGAAGTTCGGGGTAGGCAGACCCAGTACTTC.